A single sample gave rise to the 5 T cell receptor beta chains below, sequenced in a study of beta chain features in type 1 diabetes. General study points: Significant though moderate, a shortening of TCRB CDR3s appeared in all four CD4+ subsets of Type 1 diabetes patients.

Antigen specificity for these receptors is unknown. Every bit of the isolated RNA underwent reverse transcription, so sequencing read expressed TCRB transcripts. Sequencing was performed with immunoSEQ multiplex PCR; in TCRdb, only in-frame clones are kept and a portion is missing. Among 500,000 to 650,000 clones listed, around an eighth were seen once. Material: naive CD4+ T cells from blood. Source of these receptors: a man aged 25-40 years with type 1 diabetes.

The chain links TRBV9 to TRBJ1-4; D might be TRBD1 (6 bases). Germline V gene data show CDR1 as SGDLS and CDR2 as YYNGEE. Between the trimmed V and J ends, which lost 3 bases and 8 bases, there was a span of 11 bases. There are 13 residues in the CDR3. The CDR3 sequence is CASSAGVAEKLFF. The CDR3 DNA is TGTGCCAGCAGCGCAGGGGTAGCGGAAAAACTGTTTTTT.

The rearrangement joins TRBV20-1 to TRBJ1-1; no clear D gene. Germline-derived CDR1 and CDR2 are DFQATT and SNEGSKA (reference sequence). The CDR3 is 11 amino acids. Trimming removed 0 bases at V and 8 bases at J, with 7 bases between. The CDR3 sequence is CSARDFSEAFF. The DNA for the CDR3 is TGCAGTGCTAGAGATTTTTCCGAAGCTTTCTTT.

This clone was found a few times. The rearrangement joins TRBV30 to TRBJ2-5; 7 nucleotides match TRBD1. There are 14 residues in the CDR3. With V trimmed by 3 bases and J by 11 bases, 15 bases remained unmatched. Per germline, CDR1 GTSNPN and CDR2 SVGIG (reference sequence). In DNA form, the CDR3 reads TGTGCCTGGAGGTTGGCCGGGACAGCCGGGGAGCAGTACTTC. It translates to CAWRLAGTAGEQYF. Variable domain in full (rest from reference TRBV30 and TRBJ2-5): SQTIHQWPATLVQPVGSPLSLECTVEGTSNPNLYWYRQAAGRGLQLLFYSVGIGQISSEVPQNLSASRPQDRQFILSSKKLLLSDSGFYLCAWRLAGTAGEQYFGPGTRLLVL.

The table lists this clone with a few counts. The chain combines TRBV2 with TRBJ1-1, with TRBD1 as a possible D gene (5 bases). The CDR3 spans 12 residues. The V end was cut by 5 bases, the J end by 8 bases, with 12 bases between. CDR1 and CDR2 from the germline V gene are SNHLY and FYNNEI. CDR3 DNA: TGTGCCAGCAGTTACGCAGGGTCCGAAGCTTTCTTT. It encodes CASSYAGSEAFF.

This chain uses TRBV25-1 with TRBJ2-7; D ambiguous. With 2 bases removed from V and 0 bases from J, the gap between germline ends came to 8 bases. CDR1 is MGHDK and CDR2 is SYGVNS in the germline V gene. The CDR3 extends over 14 amino acids. CDR3 protein: CASSEQTASYEQYF. The CDR3 nucleotides are TGTGCCAGCAGTGAACAAACAGCCTCCTACGAGCAGTACTTC.